Presented here are 31 T cell receptor beta chains from one specimen sequenced in a study of identical twins' blood T cells. Via MiXCR, TCRdb re-called the 5' RACE reads, giving one row per CDR3 protein. The sample has 300,000 to 450,000 distinct CDR3 sequences, over 25% seen once. Sequencing was done on a sample of PBMCs. Receptors were obtained from a woman aged 18-55 years in good health.

On this clonotype itself: Just one base apart from a much larger clone, this may be a read error. The chain recombines TRBV20-1 with TRBJ2-1; possible D gene TRBD2, 6 bases. The length of the CDR3 is 15 residues. V shed 2 bases and J shed 10 bases, with 21 bases lying between them. Per the germline V gene, CDR1 is DFQATT and CDR2 is SNEGSKA (reference sequence). CDR3 in amino acids: CSARYLGGARKEQFF. The CDR3 DNA reads as TGCAGTGCTAGATATCTTGGAGGGGCCCGAAAGGAGCAGTTCTTC.

The rearrangement links TRBV20-1 to TRBJ2-3; D gene uncertain. Germline V gene lookup returns CDR1 DFQATT and CDR2 SNEGSKA (reference sequence). V was pared by 2 bases and J by 5 bases, with 23 bases between. CDR3 length equals 17 residues. For the CDR3, the DNA is TGCAGTGCTAGAACCCTCCGAGGAGAAGGGCCAGGAGATACGCAGTATTTT. The encoded protein is CSARTLRGEGPGDTQYF.

V is TRBV30 and J is TRBJ2-6; 9 positions match TRBD1. Per the germline V gene, CDR1 is GTSNPN and CDR2 is SVGIG (reference sequence). Trimming took 8 bases from V and 7 from J; bases not matched to a gene: 6. CDR3 size: 13 residues. CDR3 DNA: TGTGCCCCTCGGACAGGGGACGCCAACGTCCTGACTTTC. Protein: CAPRTGDANVLTF.

The chain is built from TRBV3-1 and TRBJ1-2; 7 bases match TRBD1. This CDR3 contains 14 residues. The V gene's germline CDR1 is LGHDT and CDR2 YNNKEL (reference sequence). Trimming took 3 bases from V and 12 from J; bases not matched to a gene: 13. CDR3 DNA sequence: TGTGCCAGCAGCCAGATAGGGACAGCCCCCAAGGACACCTTC. Its protein product is CASSQIGTAPKDTF.

This clonotype occurred a few times. This chain connects TRBV29-1 to TRBJ1-5, with D unresolved. V shed 6 bases and J shed 0 bases, with 9 bases lying between them. The CDR3 loop spans 13 amino acids. The germline CDR1 and CDR2 sequences are SQVTM and ANQGSEA. CDR3: CSVRHDSNQPQHF. The CDR3 region has the DNA TGCAGCGTAAGACACGATAGCAATCAGCCCCAGCATTTT.

The V call is TRBV5-1, the J call TRBJ1-1, with D possibly being TRBD1 (5 bases). The V gene lost 6 bases and the J gene lost 1 base, with 13 bases spanning the gap. The CDR3 has 14 residues. Germline V gene lookup returns CDR1 SGHRS and CDR2 YFSETQ. The CDR3 protein is CASTPTGGNTEAFF. DNA for the CDR3: TGCGCCAGCACCCCGACGGGGGGGAACACTGAAGCTTTCTTT.

The CDR3 is CASSPVDGENIQYF. In DNA form, the CDR3 reads TGCGCCAGCAGCCCGGTGGACGGGGAAAACATTCAGTACTTC. This sequence joins TRBV5-1 and TRBJ2-4, with D perhaps matching TRBD2 (5 bases). V lost 4 bases and J 5 bases, leaving 13 bases between the germline ends. The CDR3 length is 14 residues. Germline V gene sequence: CDR1 SGHRS, CDR2 YFSETQ.

In DNA form, the CDR3 reads TGCAGTGCTAGACAACCAAGGGACAGCAGGGGATGGAATGAGCAGTTCTTC. Translating it yields CSARQPRDSRGWNEQFF. The J gene is TRBJ2-1, the V gene TRBV20-1; 7 bases line up with TRBD1. CDR3 size: 17 residues. Per germline, CDR1 DFQATT and CDR2 SNEGSKA (reference sequence). The V gene end was trimmed by 2 bases and the J gene end by 7 bases; junction bases not matched to a gene: 17.

A word on this clonotype: It may be a read error: a sequence one base away is much more abundant. The V and J genes are TRBV3-1 and TRBJ1-1, with 7 bases that match TRBD1. The CDR3 loop spans 15 amino acids. Germline V gives CDR1 LGHDT, CDR2 YNNKEL (reference sequence). CDR3 nucleotide sequence: TGTGCCAGCATCCAATTGGACAGGCTGAACACTGAAGCTTTCTTT. This encodes CASIQLDRLNTEAFF.

The chain carries TRBV7-9 and TRBJ2-3, with TRBD2 as a possible D gene (6 bases). The CDR3 has 15 amino acids. Trimming left V 1 base short and J 11 bases short, with 19 bases between. From germline, CDR1 is SEHNR and CDR2 FQNEAQ (reference sequence). This CDR3 reads CASSLGGGLLEEQYF. For the CDR3, the DNA is TGTGCCAGCAGCTTAGGGGGAGGACTGCTTGAAGAGCAGTATTTT. The full variable domain, in which reference TRBV7-9 and TRBJ2-3 provide the parts outside the CDR3, is DTGVSQNPRHKITKRGQNVTFRCDPISEHNRLYWYRQTLGQGPEFLTYFQNEAQLEKSRLLSDRFSAERPKGSFSTLEIQRTEQGDSAMYLCASSLGGGLLEEQYFGPGTRLTVL.

This clonotype has just a few counts. The J gene is TRBJ2-1, the V gene TRBV20-1; TRBD2 matches 12 bases. CDR1 is DFQATT, CDR2 SNEGSKA, per germline (reference sequence). The CDR3 is 15 amino acids. Germline trimming cut 2 bases from V and 8 bases from J; bases unmatched to any gene: 7. The CDR3 loop reads CSARPRLAGAHEQFF. CDR3 nucleotide sequence: TGCAGTGCTAGACCCCGACTAGCGGGAGCCCATGAGCAGTTCTTC.

The chain carries TRBV20-1 and TRBJ1-1; D is perhaps TRBD1 (5 bases). Germline CDR1 and CDR2: DFQATT and SNEGSKA (reference sequence). The V and J ends lost 2 bases and 6 bases respectively, with 13 bases between them. There are 13 residues in the CDR3. The CDR3 DNA is TGCAGTGCTAGATCAGGGTCCGTTCCTGAAGCTTTCTTT. Translation gives CSARSGSVPEAFF.

This clonotype was picked up a small number of times. The V and J genes are TRBV6-2 or TRBV6-3 and TRBJ1-2, with D maybe TRBD1 (5 bases). The germline CDR1 and CDR2 sequences are MNHEY and SVGEGT. V shed 7 bases and J shed 7 bases, with 13 bases lying between them. The CDR3 extends over 12 amino acids. As DNA, the CDR3 is TGTGCCAGCAAGACAGAGGCAGGTGGCTACACCTTC. Protein: CASKTEAGGYTF.

This clonotype occurred a few times. This chain links TRBV5-1 with TRBJ2-3; D gene uncertain. From germline, CDR1 is SGHRS and CDR2 YFSETQ. With 2 bases removed from V and 1 base from J, the gap between germline ends came to 11 bases. The CDR3 length is 15 residues. This chain's CDR3 is CASSFSVGGTDTQYF. CDR3 DNA: TGCGCCAGCAGCTTCTCAGTGGGTGGCACAGATACGCAGTATTTT.

V usage is TRBV2 and J usage is TRBJ1-3, with D maybe TRBD1 (5 bases). The CDR3 is 15 amino acids. Trimming took off 4 bases at V and 1 base at J, with 11 bases between the two ends. Germline CDR1 is SNHLY and CDR2 is FYNNEI. As DNA, the CDR3 is TGTGCCAGCAGTGGAGGCCGGGGGTCTGGAAACACCATATATTTT. This gives the protein CASSGGRGSGNTIYF.

The rearrangement joins TRBV20-1 to TRBJ2-7; no definite D call. Germline CDR1 reads DFQATT; CDR2 reads SNEGSKA (reference sequence). Trimming cost V 0 bases and J 2 bases, with 11 bases left between them. The CDR3 consists of 14 residues. The CDR3 loop is CSARDSRYTYEQYF. The CDR3 region has the DNA TGCAGTGCTAGAGACTCGCGATATACCTACGAGCAGTACTTC.

This clonotype was detected only a few times. This rearrangement joins TRBV12-3 or TRBV12-4 to TRBJ2-6; D gene uncertain. Trimming took off 5 bases at V and 4 bases at J, with 15 bases between the two ends. CDR3 size: 16 residues. The CDR3 DNA sequence: TGTGCCAGCAGTGCTTATCGAAATCCAGGGGCCAACGTCCTGACTTTC. Translation gives CASSAYRNPGANVLTF.

CDR3 DNA: TGTGCCAGCAGTTACGCTCTACGGGGGGTGAACACCGGGGAGCTGTTTTTT. Its translation is CASSYALRGVNTGELFF. J is TRBJ2-2 and V is TRBV6-5, with 7 bases identical to TRBD2. The germline V gene encodes CDR1 MNHEY and CDR2 SVGAGI. The trim removed 2 bases at V and 1 base at J, leaving 7 bases unmatched. The CDR3 is 17 residues long.

The V gene is TRBV20-1, the J gene TRBJ2-7; 11 bases match TRBD1. The CDR3 runs to 12 residues. V dropped 6 bases and J dropped 4; count of bases not matched to a gene: 2. The germline CDR1 and CDR2 sequences are DFQATT and SNEGSKA (reference sequence). CDR3 amino acids: CSAGDRGYEQYF. The DNA for the CDR3 is TGCAGTGCGGGGGACAGGGGGTACGAGCAGTACTTC.

The rearrangement links TRBV29-1 to TRBJ2-3; D assignment may be TRBD1 or TRBD2 (7 bases each). The V end lost 6 bases, the J end lost 8 bases, and 18 bases lay between the germline ends. This CDR3 is built from 13 residues. The germline gives CDR1 SQVTM, CDR2 ANQGSEA. CDR3 protein: CSVKGGTVPTQYF. CDR3 coding DNA: TGCAGCGTCAAGGGGGGGACAGTCCCTACGCAGTATTTT.

This clonotype was observed a few times. CDR3 sequence: CASSFPGQGYEQYF. The CDR3, as DNA: TGTGCCAGCAGTTTTCCGGGACAGGGCTACGAGCAGTACTTC. V and J are TRBV12-3 or TRBV12-4 and TRBJ2-7, with 9 bases aligning to TRBD1. Trimming removed 3 bases from V and 3 bases from J; junction bases left unmatched: 3. The CDR3 covers 14 residues.

The gene calls are TRBV18 and TRBJ2-1; 9 nucleotides align to TRBD1. V was pared by 2 bases and J by 7 bases, with 3 bases of the junction left unmatched. The CDR3 loop spans 14 amino acids. Germline lookup yields CDR1 KGHSH and CDR2 LQKENI. The CDR3 DNA reads as TGTGCCAGCTCACCAAACAGGGGGCTTAATGAGCAGTTCTTC. This gives the protein CASSPNRGLNEQFF.

V gene TRBV7-8 combines with J gene TRBJ1-1; D might be TRBD1 (5 bases). The V gene's germline CDR1 is SGHVS and CDR2 FQNEAQ. With 8 bases removed from V and 13 bases from J, the gap between germline ends came to 23 bases. The CDR3 has 13 residues. The CDR3, as DNA: TGTGCCAGCCGACAGTCGGGAGCCCCGATAGTTTTCTTT. This encodes CASRQSGAPIVFF.

A few counts support this clonotype. This chain connects TRBV12-5 to TRBJ1-5, with D hard to call. There are 13 residues in the CDR3. V shed 7 bases and J shed 6 bases, with 13 bases lying between them. Looked up from germline, CDR1 is LGHNT and CDR2 is FRNRAP. For the CDR3, the DNA is TGTGCTAGTGAAAGTGGGTTTTCTCAGCCCCAGCATTTT. Translating gives CASESGFSQPQHF.

This clonotype turned up a few times. The chain joins TRBV5-1 to TRBJ1-1; D uncertain. Trimming shortened V by 3 bases and J by 7 bases, and 16 bases separated the two germline ends. This CDR3 spans 14 amino acids. Germline loops: CDR1 SGHRS, CDR2 YFSETQ. This CDR3 is CASSSSPKQNEAFF. The DNA for the CDR3 is TGCGCCAGCAGCTCGTCCCCGAAACAAAATGAAGCTTTCTTT.

This clonotype has at least ten counts. J is TRBJ1-5 and V is TRBV5-1; D may be TRBD1 (6 bases). The germline V and J ends were trimmed by 5 bases and 5 bases, with 11 bases remaining between them. Germline lookup yields CDR1 SGHRS and CDR2 YFSETQ. The CDR3 is 13 residues long. Here the CDR3 reads CASSLNRDQPQHF. The CDR3 region has the DNA TGCGCCAGCAGTCTGAACAGGGATCAGCCCCAGCATTTT.

The chain couples TRBV12-3 or TRBV12-4 to TRBJ1-5; tentatively, D is TRBD1 (6 bases). CDR3 length: 12 amino acids. With 8 bases removed from V and 7 bases from J, the gap between germline ends came to 12 bases. The CDR3 loop is CASGDMGQPQHF. CDR3 sequence (DNA): TGTGCCAGCGGGGACATGGGGCAGCCCCAGCATTTT.

V usage is TRBV6-5 and J usage is TRBJ2-2; TRBD2 aligns across 9 bases. V lost 0 bases and J lost 8; bases outside the gene matches: 16. The CDR3 consists of 19 residues. The germline V gene has CDR1 MNHEY and CDR2 SVGAGI. The CDR3 reads CASSYSPVLREGIRGELFF. Written as DNA, the CDR3 is TGTGCCAGCAGTTACTCGCCTGTTCTGCGGGAGGGGATAAGAGGGGAGCTGTTTTTT.

The CDR3 nucleotides are TGTGCCAGCAGCGTAGCCCCCTCTGGGCTAAAAATCGGCAATGAGCAGTTCTTC. This gives the protein CASSVAPSGLKIGNEQFF. The chain employs TRBV9 and TRBJ2-1, with unresolved D. CDR1 is SGDLS, CDR2 YYNGEE, per germline. The CDR3 runs 18 residues. Trimming shortened V by 0 bases and J by 6 bases, and 22 bases separated the two germline ends. Full variable domain (outside the CDR3, taken from reference TRBV9 and TRBJ2-1): DSGVTQTPKHLITATGQRVTLRCSPRSGDLSVYWYQQSLDQGLQFLIQYYNGEERAKGNILERFSAQQFPDLHSELNLSSLELGDSALYFCASSVAPSGLKIGNEQFFGPGTRLTVL.

A word on this clonotype: One end of the junction fails to match germline, which may point to a read error. This chain joins TRBV5-1 and TRBJ2-2; 7 bases are shared with TRBD2. This CDR3 contains 15 residues. Germline V gene data show CDR1 as SGHRS and CDR2 as YFSETQ. CDR3 sequence (DNA): TGCGCCAGCAGCTCTCAGCGGGACTACACCGGTGAGCTGTTTTTT. Its translation is CASSSQRDYTGELFF.

This clonotype was picked up a small number of times. The chain uses TRBV4-3 and TRBJ2-1; D perhaps matches TRBD2 (6 bases). Germline CDR1 is LGHNA and CDR2 is YSLEER. CDR3 size: 15 residues. Between the trimmed V and J ends, which lost 2 bases and 0 bases, there was a span of 8 bases. CDR3 sequence reads: CASSQLATSYNEQFF. The CDR3 bases are TGCGCCAGCAGCCAACTAGCGACCTCCTACAATGAGCAGTTCTTC.